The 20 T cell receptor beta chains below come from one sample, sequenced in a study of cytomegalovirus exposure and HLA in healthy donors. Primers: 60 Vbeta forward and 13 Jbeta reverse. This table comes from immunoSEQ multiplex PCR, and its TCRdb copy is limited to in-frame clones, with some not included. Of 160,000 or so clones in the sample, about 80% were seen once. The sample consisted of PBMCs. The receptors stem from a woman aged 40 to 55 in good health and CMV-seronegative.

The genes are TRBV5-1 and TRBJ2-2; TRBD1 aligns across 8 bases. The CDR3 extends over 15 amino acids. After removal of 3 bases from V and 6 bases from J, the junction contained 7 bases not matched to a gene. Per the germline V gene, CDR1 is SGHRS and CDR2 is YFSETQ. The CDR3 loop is CASSSGQGAAGELFF. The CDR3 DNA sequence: TGCGCCAGCAGCTCAGGACAGGGAGCGGCCGGGGAGCTGTTTTTT.

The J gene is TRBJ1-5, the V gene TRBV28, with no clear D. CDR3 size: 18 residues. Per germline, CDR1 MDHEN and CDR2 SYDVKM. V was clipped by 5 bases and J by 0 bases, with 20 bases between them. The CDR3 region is CASSPAYRGAYSNQPQHF. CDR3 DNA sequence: TGTGCCAGCAGTCCCGCTTATCGGGGAGCATATAGCAATCAGCCCCAGCATTTT.

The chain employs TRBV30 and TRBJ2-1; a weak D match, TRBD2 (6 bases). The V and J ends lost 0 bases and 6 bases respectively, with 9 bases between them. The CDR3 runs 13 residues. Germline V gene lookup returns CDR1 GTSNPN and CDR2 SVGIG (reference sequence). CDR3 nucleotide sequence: TGTGCCTGGAGTGTGGAGGGACCCAATGAGCAGTTCTTC. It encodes CAWSVEGPNEQFF.

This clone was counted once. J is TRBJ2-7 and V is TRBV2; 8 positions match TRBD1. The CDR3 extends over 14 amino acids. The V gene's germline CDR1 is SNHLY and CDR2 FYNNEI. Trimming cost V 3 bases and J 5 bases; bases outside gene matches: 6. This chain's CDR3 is CASSDFRGRDEQYF. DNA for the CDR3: TGTGCCAGCAGTGACTTCAGGGGGCGCGACGAGCAGTACTTC.

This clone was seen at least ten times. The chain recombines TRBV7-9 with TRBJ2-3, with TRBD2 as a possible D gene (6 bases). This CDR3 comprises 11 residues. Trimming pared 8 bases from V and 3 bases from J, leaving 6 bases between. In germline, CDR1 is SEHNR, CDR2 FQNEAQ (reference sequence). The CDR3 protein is CASGRTDTQYF. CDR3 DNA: TGTGCCAGCGGGAGGACAGATACGCAGTATTTT.

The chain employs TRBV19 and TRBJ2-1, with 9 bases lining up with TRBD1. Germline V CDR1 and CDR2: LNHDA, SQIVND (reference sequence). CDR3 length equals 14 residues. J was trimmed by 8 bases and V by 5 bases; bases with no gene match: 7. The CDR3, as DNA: TGTGCCAGTAGTCCCACAGGGGGCGGGGATGAGCAGTTCTTC. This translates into CASSPTGGGDEQFF.

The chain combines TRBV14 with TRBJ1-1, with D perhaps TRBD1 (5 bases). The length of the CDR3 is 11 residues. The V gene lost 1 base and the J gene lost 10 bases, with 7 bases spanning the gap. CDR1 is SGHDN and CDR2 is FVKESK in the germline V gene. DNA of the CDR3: TGTGCCAGCAGCCAAGGGGGGGGAGCTTTCTTT. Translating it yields CASSQGGGAFF. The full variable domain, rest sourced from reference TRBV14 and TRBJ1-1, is EAGVTQFPSHSVIEKGQTVTLRCDPISGHDNLYWYRRVMGKEIKFLLHFVKESKQDESGMPNNRFLAERTGGTYSTLKVQPAELEDSGVYFCASSQGGGAFFGQGTRLTVV.

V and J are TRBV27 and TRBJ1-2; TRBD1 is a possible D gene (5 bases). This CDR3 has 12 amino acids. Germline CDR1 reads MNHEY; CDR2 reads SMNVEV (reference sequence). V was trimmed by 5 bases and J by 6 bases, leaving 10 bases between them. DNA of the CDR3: TGTGCCAGCAGTGCTCCGGGGGATGGCTACACCTTC. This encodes CASSAPGDGYTF.

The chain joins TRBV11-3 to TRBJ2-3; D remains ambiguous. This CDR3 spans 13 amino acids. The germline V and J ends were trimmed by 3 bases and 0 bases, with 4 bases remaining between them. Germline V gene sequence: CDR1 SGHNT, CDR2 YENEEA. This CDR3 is CASSLASTDTQYF. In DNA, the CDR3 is TGTGCCAGCAGCTTGGCAAGCACAGATACGCAGTATTTT.

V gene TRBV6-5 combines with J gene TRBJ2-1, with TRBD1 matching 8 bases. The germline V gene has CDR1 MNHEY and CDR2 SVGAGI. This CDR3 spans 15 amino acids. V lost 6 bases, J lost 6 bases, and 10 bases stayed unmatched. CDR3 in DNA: TGTGCCAGCAGCGAGACCGGGACAGGACTCAATGAGCAGTTCTTC. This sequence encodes CASSETGTGLNEQFF.

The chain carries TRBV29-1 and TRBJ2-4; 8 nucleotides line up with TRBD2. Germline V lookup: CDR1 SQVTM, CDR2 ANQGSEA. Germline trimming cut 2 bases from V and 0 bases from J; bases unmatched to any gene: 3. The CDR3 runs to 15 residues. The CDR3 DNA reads TGCAGCGTTGAAAAACTAGCGGCAGCCAAAAACATTCAGTACTTC. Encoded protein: CSVEKLAAAKNIQYF.

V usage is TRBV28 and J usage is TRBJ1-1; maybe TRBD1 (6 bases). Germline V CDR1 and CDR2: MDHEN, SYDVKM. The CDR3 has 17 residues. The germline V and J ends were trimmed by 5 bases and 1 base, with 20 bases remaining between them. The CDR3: CASSLPGGGARNTEAFF. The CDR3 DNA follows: TGTGCCAGCAGTCTGCCCGGAGGGGGGGCACGGAACACTGAAGCTTTCTTT. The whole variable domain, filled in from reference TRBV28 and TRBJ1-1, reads DVKVTQSSRYLVKRTGEKVFLECVQDMDHENMFWYRQDPGLGLRLIYFSYDVKMKEKGDIPEGYSVSREKKERFSLILESASTNQTSMYLCASSLPGGGARNTEAFFGQGTRLTVV.

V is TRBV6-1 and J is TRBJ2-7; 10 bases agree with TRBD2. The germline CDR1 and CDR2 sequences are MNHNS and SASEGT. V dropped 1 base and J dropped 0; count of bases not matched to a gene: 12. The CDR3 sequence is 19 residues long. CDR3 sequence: CASSEEGTYSGRSSYEQYF. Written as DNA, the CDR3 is TGTGCCAGCAGTGAAGAGGGGACTTATAGCGGGAGGTCCTCCTACGAGCAGTACTTC.

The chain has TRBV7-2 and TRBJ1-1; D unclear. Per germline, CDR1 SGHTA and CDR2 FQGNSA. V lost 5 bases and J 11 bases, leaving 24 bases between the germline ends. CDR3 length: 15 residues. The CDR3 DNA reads TGTGCCAGCAGCCCCCCGAACGTCTCCCCGGGTAGGGCTTTCTTT. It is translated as CASSPPNVSPGRAFF.

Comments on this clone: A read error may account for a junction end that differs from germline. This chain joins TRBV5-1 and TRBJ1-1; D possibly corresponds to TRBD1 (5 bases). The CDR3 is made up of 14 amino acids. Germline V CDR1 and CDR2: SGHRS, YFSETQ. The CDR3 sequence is CASSFGGGPTGAFF. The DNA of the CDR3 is TGCGCCAGCAGCTTTGGGGGGGGTCCCACTGGAGCTTTCTTT. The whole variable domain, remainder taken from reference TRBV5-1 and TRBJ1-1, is KAGVTQTPRYLIKTRGQQVTLSCSPISGHRSVSWYQQTPGQGLQFLFEYFSETQRNKGNFPGRFSGRQFSNSRSEMNVSTLELGDSALYLCASSFGGGPTGAFFGQGTRLTVV.

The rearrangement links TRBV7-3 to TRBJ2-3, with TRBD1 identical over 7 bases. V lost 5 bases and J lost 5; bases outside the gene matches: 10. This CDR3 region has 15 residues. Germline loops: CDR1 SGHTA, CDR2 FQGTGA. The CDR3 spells CASSPRQGIGDTQYF. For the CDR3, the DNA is TGTGCCAGCAGCCCCAGACAGGGTATAGGAGATACGCAGTATTTT.

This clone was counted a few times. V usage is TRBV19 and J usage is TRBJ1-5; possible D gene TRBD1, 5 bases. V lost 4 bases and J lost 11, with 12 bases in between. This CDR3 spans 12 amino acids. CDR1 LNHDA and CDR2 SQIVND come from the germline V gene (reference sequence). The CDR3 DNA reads TGTGCCAGTAGTACACTGGGGGGTTCCCAGCATTTT. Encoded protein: CASSTLGGSQHF.

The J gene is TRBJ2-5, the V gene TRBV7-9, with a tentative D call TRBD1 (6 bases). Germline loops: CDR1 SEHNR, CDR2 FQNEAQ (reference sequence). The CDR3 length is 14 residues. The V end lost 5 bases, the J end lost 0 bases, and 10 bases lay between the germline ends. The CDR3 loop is CASSLRQDQETQYF. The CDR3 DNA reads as TGTGCCAGCAGCCTCAGACAGGACCAAGAGACCCAGTACTTC.

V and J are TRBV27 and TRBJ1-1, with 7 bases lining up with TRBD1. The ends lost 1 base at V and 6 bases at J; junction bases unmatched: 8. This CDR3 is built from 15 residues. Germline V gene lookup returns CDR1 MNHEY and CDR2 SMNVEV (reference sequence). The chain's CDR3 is CASSLFSSTGSEAFF. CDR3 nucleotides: TGTGCCAGCAGTTTATTTTCTTCGACAGGGTCTGAAGCTTTCTTT.

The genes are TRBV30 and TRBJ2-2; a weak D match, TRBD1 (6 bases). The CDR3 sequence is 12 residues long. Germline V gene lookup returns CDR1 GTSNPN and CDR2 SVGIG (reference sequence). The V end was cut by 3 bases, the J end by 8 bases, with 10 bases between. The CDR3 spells CAWRIQGGELFF. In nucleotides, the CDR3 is TGTGCCTGGAGGATACAGGGAGGGGAGCTGTTTTTT.